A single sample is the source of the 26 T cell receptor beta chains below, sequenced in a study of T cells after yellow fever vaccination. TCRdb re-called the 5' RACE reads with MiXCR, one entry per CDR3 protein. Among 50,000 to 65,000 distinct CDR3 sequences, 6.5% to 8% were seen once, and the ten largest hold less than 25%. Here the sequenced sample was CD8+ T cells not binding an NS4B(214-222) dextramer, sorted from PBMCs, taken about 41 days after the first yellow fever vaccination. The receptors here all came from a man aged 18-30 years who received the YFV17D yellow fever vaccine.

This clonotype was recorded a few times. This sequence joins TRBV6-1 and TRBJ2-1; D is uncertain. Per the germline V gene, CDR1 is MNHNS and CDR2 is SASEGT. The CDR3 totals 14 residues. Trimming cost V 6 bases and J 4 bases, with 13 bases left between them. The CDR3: CASSQAGWYNEQFF. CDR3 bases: TGTGCCAGCAGCCAAGCTGGTTGGTACAATGAGCAGTTCTTC.

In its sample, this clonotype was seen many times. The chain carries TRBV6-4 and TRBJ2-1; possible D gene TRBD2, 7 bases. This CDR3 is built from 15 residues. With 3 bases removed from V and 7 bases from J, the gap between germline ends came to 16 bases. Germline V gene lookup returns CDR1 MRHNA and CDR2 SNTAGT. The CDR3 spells CASSDLGGAGNEQFF. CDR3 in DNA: TGTGCCAGCAGTGATCTGGGGGGGGCCGGTAATGAGCAGTTCTTC.

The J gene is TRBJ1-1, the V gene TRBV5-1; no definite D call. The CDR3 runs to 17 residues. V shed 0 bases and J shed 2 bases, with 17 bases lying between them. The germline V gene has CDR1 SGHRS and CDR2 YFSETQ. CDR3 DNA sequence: TGCGCCAGCAGCTTGGCCCCCTTCCCTAACCTTAACACTGAAGCTTTCTTT. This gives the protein CASSLAPFPNLNTEAFF.

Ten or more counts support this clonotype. CDR3 amino acids: CASSQVGGRGTEAFF. The CDR3 nucleotides read TGCGCCAGCAGCCAAGTCGGTGGGAGAGGGACTGAAGCTTTCTTT. The chain recombines TRBV4-1 with TRBJ1-1; no firm D call. Germline loops: CDR1 MGHRA, CDR2 YSYEKL. V was pared by 1 base and J by 5 bases, with 14 bases between. This CDR3 is built from 15 residues.

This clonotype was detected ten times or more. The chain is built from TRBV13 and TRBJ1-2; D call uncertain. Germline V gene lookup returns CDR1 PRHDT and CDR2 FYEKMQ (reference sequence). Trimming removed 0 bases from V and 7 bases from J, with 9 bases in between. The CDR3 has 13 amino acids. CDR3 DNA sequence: TGTGCCAGCAGCTTAGGCTGGGGTTCTGGCTACACCTTC. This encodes CASSLGWGSGYTF.

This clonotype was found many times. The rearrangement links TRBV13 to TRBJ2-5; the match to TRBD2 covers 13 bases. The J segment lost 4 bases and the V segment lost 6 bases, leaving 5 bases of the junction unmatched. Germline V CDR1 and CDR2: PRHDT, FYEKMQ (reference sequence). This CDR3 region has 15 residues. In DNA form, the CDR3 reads TGTGCCAGCAGTCCGACTAGCGGGGGGTTAGAGACCCAGTACTTC. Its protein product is CASSPTSGGLETQYF.

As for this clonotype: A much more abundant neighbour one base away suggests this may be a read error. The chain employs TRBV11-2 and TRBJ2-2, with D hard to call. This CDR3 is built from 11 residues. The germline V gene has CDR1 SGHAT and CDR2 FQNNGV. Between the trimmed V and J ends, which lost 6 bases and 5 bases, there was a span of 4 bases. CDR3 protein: CASRFTGELFF. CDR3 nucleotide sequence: TGTGCCAGCAGGTTTACCGGGGAGCTGTTTTTT.

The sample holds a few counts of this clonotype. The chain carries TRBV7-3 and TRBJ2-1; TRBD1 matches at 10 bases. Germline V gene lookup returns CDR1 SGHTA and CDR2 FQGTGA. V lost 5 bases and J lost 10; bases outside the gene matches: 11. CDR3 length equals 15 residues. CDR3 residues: CASSDPDRGSGEQFF. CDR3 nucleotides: TGTGCCAGCAGCGACCCGGACAGGGGGTCGGGGGAGCAGTTCTTC.

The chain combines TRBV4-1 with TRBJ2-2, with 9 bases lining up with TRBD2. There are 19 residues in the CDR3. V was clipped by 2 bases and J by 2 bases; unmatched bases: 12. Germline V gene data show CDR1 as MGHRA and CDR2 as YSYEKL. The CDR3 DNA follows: TGCGCCAGCAGCCAAAGGCAAAGGCGGGGGGGCTACAACACCGGGGAGCTGTTTTTT. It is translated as CASSQRQRRGGYNTGELFF.

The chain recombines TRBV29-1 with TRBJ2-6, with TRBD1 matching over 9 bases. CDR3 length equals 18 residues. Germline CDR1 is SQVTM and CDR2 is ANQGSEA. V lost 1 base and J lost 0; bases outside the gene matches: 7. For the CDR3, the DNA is TGCAGCGTTGAAGTGGGGAGGACAGGGGTCTCTGGGGCCAACGTCCTGACTTTC. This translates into CSVEVGRTGVSGANVLTF.

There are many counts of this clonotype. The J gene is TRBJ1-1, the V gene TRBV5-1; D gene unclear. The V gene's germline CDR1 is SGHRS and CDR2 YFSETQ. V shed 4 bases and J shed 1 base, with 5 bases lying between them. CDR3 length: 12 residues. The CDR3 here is CASSGENTEAFF. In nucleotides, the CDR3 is TGCGCCAGCAGCGGGGAGAACACTGAAGCTTTCTTT.

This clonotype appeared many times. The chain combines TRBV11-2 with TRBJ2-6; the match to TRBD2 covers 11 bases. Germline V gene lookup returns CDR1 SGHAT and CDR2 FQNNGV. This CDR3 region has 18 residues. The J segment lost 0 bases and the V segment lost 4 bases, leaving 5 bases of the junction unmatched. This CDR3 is CASSWPGTSGSGANVLTF. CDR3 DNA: TGTGCCAGCAGCTGGCCTGGGACTAGCGGCTCTGGGGCCAACGTCCTGACTTTC.

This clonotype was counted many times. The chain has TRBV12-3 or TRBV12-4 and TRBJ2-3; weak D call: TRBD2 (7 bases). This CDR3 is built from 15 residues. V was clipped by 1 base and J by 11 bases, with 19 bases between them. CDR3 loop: CASSLGGGDHLGQYF. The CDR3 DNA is TGTGCCAGCAGTTTAGGGGGGGGCGACCACCTCGGGCAGTATTTT.

Written as DNA, the CDR3 is TGTGCCAGCAGTCCGAGGGGGTTCTATGGCTACACCTTC. The encoded protein is CASSPRGFYGYTF. The chain has TRBV6-1 and TRBJ1-2; a possible D gene is TRBD1 (6 bases). V lost 5 bases to trimming and J lost 4 bases, with 11 bases between them. This CDR3 contains 13 residues. Germline CDR1 and CDR2: MNHNS and SASEGT.

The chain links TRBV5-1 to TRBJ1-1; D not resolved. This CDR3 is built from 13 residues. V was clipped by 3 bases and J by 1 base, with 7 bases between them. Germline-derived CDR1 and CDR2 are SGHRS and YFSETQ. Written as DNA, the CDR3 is TGCGCCAGCAGCTCCGGGTCGAACACTGAAGCTTTCTTT. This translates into CASSSGSNTEAFF. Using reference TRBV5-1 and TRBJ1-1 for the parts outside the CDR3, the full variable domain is KAGVTQTPRYLIKTRGQQVTLSCSPISGHRSVSWYQQTPGQGLQFLFEYFSETQRNKGNFPGRFSGRQFSNSRSEMNVSTLELGDSALYLCASSSGSNTEAFFGQGTRLTVV.

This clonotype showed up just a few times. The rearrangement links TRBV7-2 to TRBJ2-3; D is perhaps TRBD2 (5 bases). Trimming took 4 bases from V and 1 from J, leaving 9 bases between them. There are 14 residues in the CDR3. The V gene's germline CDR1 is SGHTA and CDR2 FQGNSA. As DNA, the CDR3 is TGTGCCAGCAGCTCCTATAGCGGCACAGATACGCAGTATTTT. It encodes CASSSYSGTDTQYF.

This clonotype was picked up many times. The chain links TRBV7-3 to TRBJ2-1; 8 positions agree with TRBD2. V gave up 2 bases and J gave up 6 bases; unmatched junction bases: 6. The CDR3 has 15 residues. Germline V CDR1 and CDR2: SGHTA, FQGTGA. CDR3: CASSLYGGEFNEQFF. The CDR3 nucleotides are TGTGCCAGCAGCTTATACGGGGGGGAGTTCAATGAGCAGTTCTTC.

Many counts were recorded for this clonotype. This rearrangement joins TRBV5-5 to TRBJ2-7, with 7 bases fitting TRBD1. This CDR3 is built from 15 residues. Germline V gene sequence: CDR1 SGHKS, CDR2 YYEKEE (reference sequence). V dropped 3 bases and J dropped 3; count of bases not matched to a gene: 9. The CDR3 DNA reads TGTGCCAGCAGCTCTCTTCCGGGACAGTTCTACGAGCAGTACTTC. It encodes CASSSLPGQFYEQYF. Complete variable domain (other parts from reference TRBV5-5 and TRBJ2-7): DAGVTQSPTHLIKTRGQQVTLRCSPISGHKSVSWYQQVLGQGPQFIFQYYEKEERGRGNFPDRFSARQFPNYSSELNVNALLLGDSALYLCASSSLPGQFYEQYFGPGTRLTVT.

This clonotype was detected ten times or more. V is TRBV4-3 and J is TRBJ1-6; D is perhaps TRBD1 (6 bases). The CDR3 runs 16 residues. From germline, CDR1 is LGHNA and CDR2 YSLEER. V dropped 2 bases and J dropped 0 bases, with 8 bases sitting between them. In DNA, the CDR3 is TGCGCCAGCAGCCAAAGGGGGTTCTCCTATAATTCACCCCTCCACTTT. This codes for CASSQRGFSYNSPLHF.

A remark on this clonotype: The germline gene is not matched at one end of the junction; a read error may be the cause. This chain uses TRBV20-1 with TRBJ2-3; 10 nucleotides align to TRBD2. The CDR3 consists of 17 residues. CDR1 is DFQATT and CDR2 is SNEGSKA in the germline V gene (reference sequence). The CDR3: CCARDQASGGVTDTQYF. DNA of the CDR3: TGCTGTGCTAGAGATCAGGCTAGCGGGGGAGTCACAGATACGCAGTATTTT.

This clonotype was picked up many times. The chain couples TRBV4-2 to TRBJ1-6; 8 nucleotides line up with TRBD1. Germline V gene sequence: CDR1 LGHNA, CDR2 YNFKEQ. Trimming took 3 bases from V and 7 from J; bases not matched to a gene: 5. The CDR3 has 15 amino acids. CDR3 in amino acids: CASSQAGQGNSPLHF. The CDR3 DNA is TGTGCCAGCAGCCAGGCCGGACAGGGAAATTCACCCCTCCACTTT.

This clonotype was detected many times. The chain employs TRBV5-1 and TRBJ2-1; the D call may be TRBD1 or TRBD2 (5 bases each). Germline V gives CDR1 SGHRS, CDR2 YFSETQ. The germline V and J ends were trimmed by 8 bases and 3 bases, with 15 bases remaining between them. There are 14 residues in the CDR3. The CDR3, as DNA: TGCGCCAGGTGGGACGACGGTTTCTACAATGAGCAGTTCTTC. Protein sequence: CARWDDGFYNEQFF.

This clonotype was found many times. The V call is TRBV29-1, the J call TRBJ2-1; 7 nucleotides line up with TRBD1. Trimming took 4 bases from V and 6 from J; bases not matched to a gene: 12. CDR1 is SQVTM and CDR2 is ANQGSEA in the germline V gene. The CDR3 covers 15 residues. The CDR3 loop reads CSVVLEQGQVNEQFF. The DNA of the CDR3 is TGCAGCGTTGTTCTAGAACAGGGGCAGGTCAATGAGCAGTTCTTC.

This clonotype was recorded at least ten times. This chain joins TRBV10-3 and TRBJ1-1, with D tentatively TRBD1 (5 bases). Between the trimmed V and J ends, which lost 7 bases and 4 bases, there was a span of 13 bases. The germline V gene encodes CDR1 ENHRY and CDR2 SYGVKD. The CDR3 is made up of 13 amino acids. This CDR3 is CAIKRGEGTEAFF. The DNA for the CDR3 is TGTGCCATCAAAAGGGGTGAGGGCACTGAAGCTTTCTTT.

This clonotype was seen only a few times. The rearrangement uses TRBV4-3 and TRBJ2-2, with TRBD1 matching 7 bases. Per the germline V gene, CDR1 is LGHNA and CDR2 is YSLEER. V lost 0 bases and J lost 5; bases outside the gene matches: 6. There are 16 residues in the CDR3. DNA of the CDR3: TGCGCCAGCAGCCAAGATTGGGCAGGGGGTACCGGGGAGCTGTTTTTT. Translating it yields CASSQDWAGGTGELFF.

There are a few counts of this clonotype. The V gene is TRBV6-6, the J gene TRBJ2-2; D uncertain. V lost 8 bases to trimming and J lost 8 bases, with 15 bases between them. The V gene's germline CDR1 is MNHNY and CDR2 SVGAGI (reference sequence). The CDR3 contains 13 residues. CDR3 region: CASGYPLTGELFF. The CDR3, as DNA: TGTGCCAGCGGGTACCCCCTTACTGGGGAGCTGTTTTTT.